Following are 10 T cell receptor beta chains from one sample sequenced in a study of shared clonotypes between healthy human individuals. Method: immunoSEQ multiplex PCR; TCRdb's copy keeps in-frame clones and lacks some. The table lists approximately 500,000 clones, approximately 78% of them singletons, with around 11% in the top ten. Sequencing was carried out using PBMCs. The receptors derive from a middle-aged woman in good health. Some clones in this sample may be carry-over from other donors' samples.

The chain carries TRBV9 and TRBJ2-3; 10 bases align to TRBD2. The V gene end was trimmed by 4 bases and the J gene end by 5 bases; junction bases not matched to a gene: 7. Germline V gene sequence: CDR1 SGDLS, CDR2 YYNGEE. There are 15 residues in the CDR3. This CDR3 reads CASSPLAGDGDTQYF. CDR3 nucleotide sequence: TGTGCCAGCAGCCCCCTAGCGGGAGACGGAGATACGCAGTATTTT.

V usage is TRBV4-1 and J usage is TRBJ1-4, with D possibly being TRBD1 (6 bases). CDR1 and CDR2 (germline): MGHRA, YSYEKL. The CDR3 has 18 residues. Trimming left V 0 bases short and J 5 bases short, with 19 bases between. The CDR3 region is CASSQDPRGRGRNEKLFF. DNA for the CDR3: TGCGCCAGCAGCCAAGATCCTCGGGGCAGGGGTCGAAATGAAAAACTGTTTTTT.

The rearrangement links TRBV2 to TRBJ1-2; D is perhaps TRBD1 (6 bases). Germline assignment: CDR1 SNHLY and CDR2 FYNNEI. Trimming removed 4 bases from V and 2 bases from J, with 14 bases in between. The CDR3 runs to 15 residues. CDR3 sequence (DNA): TGTGCCAGCAGTGCCTTAGTTGGGGGCAACTATGGCTACACCTTC. It is translated as CASSALVGGNYGYTF.

This clone was seen at least ten times. The identical CDR3 is also encoded by other nucleotide sequences in the sample. The genes are TRBV30 and TRBJ2-3, with D possibly being TRBD1 (6 bases). Germline CDR1 is GTSNPN and CDR2 is SVGIG (reference sequence). V was clipped by 4 bases and J by 0 bases, with 8 bases between them. The CDR3 is made up of 13 amino acids. This CDR3 is CAWTRGSTDTQYF. The DNA for the CDR3 is TGTGCCTGGACCAGGGGAAGCACAGATACGCAGTATTTT.

This clone showed up just once. The CDR3 DNA follows: TGTGCCAGCAGTTTCCCCGGACAGGGGGCGAACACCGGGGAGCTGTTTTTT. This encodes CASSFPGQGANTGELFF. V and J are TRBV28 and TRBJ2-2, with 10 bases fitting TRBD1. Losses at the gene ends were 3 bases for V and 0 bases for J; bases not matched to a gene: 4. CDR3 length: 17 residues. The V gene's germline CDR1 is MDHEN and CDR2 SYDVKM.

This clone was seen a few times. The genes are TRBV7-6 and TRBJ2-7; 13 nucleotides match TRBD2. Germline trimming cut 4 bases from V and 3 bases from J; bases unmatched to any gene: 9. The CDR3 consists of 17 residues. Germline V lookup: CDR1 SGHVS, CDR2 FNYEAQ. CDR3 residues: CASSSGLAGVGSYEQYF. In DNA form, the CDR3 reads TGTGCCAGCAGCTCCGGACTAGCGGGAGTTGGAAGCTACGAGCAGTACTTC.

This clone was observed a handful of times. In DNA, the CDR3 is TGTGCCACCAGCAGAGATCTAGCGGTCCCCACCGGGGAGCTGTTTTTT. This sequence encodes CATSRDLAVPTGELFF. The J gene is TRBJ2-2, the V gene TRBV15, with TRBD2 matching over 7 bases. Germline values: CDR1 LNHNV, CDR2 YYDKDF (reference sequence). The trim removed 0 bases at V and 4 bases at J, leaving 5 bases unmatched. The CDR3 is 16 amino acids.

The chain joins TRBV9 to TRBJ2-2; either TRBD1 or TRBD2 may supply D (6 bases each). V was pared by 0 bases and J by 6 bases, with 18 bases between. The CDR3 covers 17 residues. CDR1 is SGDLS and CDR2 is YYNGEE in the germline V gene. In DNA, the CDR3 is TGTGCCAGCAGCGTAGTAGGGGGACTCCAAGGGGCCGGGGAGCTGTTTTTT. It translates to CASSVVGGLQGAGELFF.

The chain couples TRBV4-2 to TRBJ2-1; 8 nucleotides align to TRBD2. V shed 1 base, J shed 1 base, and the junction held 6 bases outside the gene matches. The CDR3 runs 17 residues. Germline values: CDR1 LGHNA, CDR2 YNFKEQ. CDR3 in amino acids: CASSQVPSGSSYNEQFF. The CDR3 DNA reads as TGTGCCAGCAGCCAAGTTCCCAGCGGGAGTTCCTACAATGAGCAGTTCTTC.

V gene TRBV7-2 combines with J gene TRBJ2-2; D gene unclear. This CDR3 has 14 residues. Trimming took 0 bases from V and 3 from J, leaving 5 bases between them. Germline CDR1 and CDR2: SGHTA and FQGNSA. CDR3 region: CASSLATDTGELFF. The DNA of the CDR3 is TGTGCCAGCAGCTTAGCTACAGACACCGGGGAGCTGTTTTTT.